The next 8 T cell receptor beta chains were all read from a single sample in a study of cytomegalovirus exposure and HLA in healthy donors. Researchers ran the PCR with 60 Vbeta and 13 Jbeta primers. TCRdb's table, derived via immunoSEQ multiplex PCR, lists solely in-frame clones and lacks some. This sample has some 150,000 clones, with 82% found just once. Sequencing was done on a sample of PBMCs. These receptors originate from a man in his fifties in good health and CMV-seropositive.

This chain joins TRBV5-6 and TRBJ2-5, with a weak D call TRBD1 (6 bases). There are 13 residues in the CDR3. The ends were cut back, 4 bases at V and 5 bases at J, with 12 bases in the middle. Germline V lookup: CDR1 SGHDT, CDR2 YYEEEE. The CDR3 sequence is CASSLQGWETQYF. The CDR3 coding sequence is TGTGCCAGCAGCCTACAGGGCTGGGAGACCCAGTACTTC.

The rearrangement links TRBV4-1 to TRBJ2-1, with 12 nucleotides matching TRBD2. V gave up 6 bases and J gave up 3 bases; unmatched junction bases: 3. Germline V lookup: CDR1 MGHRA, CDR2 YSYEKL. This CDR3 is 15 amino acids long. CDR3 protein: CASRATSGGYNEQFF. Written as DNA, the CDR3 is TGCGCCAGCAGGGCGACTAGCGGGGGCTACAATGAGCAGTTCTTC.

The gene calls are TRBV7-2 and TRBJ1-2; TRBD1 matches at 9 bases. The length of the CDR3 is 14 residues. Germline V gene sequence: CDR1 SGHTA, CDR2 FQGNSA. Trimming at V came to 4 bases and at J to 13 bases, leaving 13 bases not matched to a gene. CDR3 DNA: TGTGCCAGCAGCTCCCAGACCCGACAGGGGGAGAGCACCTTC. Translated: CASSSQTRQGESTF.

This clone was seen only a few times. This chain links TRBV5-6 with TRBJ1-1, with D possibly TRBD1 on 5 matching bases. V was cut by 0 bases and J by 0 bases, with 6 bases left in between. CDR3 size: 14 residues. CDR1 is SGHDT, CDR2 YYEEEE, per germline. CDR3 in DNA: TGTGCCAGCAGCTTGGGACAGATGAACACTGAAGCTTTCTTT. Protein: CASSLGQMNTEAFF. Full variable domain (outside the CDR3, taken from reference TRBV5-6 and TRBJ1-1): DAGVTQSPTHLIKTRGQQVTLRCSPKSGHDTVSWYQQALGQGPQFIFQYYEEEERQRGNFPDRFSGHQFPNYSSELNVNALLLGDSALYLCASSLGQMNTEAFFGQGTRLTVV.

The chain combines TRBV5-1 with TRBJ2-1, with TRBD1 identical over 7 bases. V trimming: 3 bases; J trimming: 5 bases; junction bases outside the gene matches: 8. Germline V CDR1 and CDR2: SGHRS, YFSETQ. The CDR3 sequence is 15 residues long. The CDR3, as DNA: TGCGCCAGCAGCTCTACCGGGACAGCCAACAATGAGCAGTTCTTC. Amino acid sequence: CASSSTGTANNEQFF.

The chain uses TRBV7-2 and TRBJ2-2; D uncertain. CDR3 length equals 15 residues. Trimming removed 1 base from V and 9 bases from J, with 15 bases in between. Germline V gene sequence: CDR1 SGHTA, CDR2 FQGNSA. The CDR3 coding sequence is TGTGCCAGCAGCTTAGATCTTACCTACCTCCGGGAGCTGTTTTTT. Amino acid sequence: CASSLDLTYLRELFF.

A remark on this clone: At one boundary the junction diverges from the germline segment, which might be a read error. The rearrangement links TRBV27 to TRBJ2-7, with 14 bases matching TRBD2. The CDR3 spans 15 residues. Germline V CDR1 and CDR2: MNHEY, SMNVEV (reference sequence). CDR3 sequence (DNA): TGTGCCGGCAGTTTAGTGACTAGCGGGAGGGACGAGCAGTACTTC. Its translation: CAGSLVTSGRDEQYF.

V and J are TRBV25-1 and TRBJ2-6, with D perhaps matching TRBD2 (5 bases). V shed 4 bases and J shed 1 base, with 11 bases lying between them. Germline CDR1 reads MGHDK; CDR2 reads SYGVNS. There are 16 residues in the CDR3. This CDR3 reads CASSAQGSSGANVLTF. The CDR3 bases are TGTGCCAGCAGTGCACAAGGGAGTTCTGGGGCCAACGTCCTGACTTTC.